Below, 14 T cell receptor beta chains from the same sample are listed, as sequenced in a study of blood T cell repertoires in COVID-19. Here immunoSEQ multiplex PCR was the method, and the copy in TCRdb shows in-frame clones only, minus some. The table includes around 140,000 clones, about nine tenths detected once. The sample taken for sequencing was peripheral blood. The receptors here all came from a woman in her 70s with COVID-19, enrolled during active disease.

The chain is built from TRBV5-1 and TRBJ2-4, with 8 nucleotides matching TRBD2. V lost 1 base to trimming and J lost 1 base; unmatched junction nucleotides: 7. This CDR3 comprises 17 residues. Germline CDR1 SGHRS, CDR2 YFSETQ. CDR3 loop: CASSLMSGGSAKNIQYF. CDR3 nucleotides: TGCGCCAGCAGCTTGATGAGCGGGGGTTCGGCCAAAAACATTCAGTACTTC.

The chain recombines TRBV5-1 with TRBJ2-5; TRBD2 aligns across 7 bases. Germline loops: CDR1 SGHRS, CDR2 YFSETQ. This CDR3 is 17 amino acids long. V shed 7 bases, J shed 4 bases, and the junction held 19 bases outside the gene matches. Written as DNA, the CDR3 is TGCGCCAGCTGCTCCCTTCGTAGGGGAGGGGTTGGAGAGACCCAGTACTTC. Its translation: CASCSLRRGGVGETQYF.

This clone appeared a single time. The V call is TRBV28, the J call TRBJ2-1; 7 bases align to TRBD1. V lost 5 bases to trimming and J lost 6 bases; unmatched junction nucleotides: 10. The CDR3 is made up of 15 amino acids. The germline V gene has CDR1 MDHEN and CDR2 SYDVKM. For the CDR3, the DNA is TGTGCCAGCAGTGAGGGGGCTGCTCCCGTCAATGAGCAGTTCTTC. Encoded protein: CASSEGAAPVNEQFF.

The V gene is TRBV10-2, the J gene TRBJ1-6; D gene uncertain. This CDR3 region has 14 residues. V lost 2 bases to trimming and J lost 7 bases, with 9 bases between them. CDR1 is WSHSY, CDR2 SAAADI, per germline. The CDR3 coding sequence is TGCGCCAGCAGTGAGACGATCGAGAATTCACCCCTCCACTTT. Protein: CASSETIENSPLHF.

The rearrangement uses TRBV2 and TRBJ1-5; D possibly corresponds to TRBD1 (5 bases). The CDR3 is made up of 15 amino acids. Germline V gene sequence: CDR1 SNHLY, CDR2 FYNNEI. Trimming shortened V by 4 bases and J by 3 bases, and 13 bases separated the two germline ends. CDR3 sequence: CASSVQGLANQPQHF. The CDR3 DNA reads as TGTGCCAGCAGTGTTCAGGGTCTCGCCAATCAGCCCCAGCATTTT.

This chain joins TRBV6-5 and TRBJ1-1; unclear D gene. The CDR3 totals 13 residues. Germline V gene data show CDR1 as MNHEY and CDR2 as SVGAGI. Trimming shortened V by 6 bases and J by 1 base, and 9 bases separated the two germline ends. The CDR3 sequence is CASRVEPNTEAFF. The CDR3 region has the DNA TGTGCCAGCAGGGTCGAGCCGAACACTGAAGCTTTCTTT.

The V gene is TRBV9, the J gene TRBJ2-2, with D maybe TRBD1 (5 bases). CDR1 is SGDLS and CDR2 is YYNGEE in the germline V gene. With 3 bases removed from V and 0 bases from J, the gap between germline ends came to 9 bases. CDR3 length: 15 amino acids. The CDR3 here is CASSARDTNTGELFF. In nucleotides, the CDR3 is TGTGCCAGCAGCGCCAGGGATACGAACACCGGGGAGCTGTTTTTT.

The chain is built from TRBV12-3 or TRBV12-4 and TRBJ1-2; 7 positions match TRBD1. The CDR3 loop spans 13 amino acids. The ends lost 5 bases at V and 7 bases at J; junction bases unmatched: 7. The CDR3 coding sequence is TGTGCCAGCAGTCTTCAGACAGGGAGTGGCTACACCTTC. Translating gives CASSLQTGSGYTF.

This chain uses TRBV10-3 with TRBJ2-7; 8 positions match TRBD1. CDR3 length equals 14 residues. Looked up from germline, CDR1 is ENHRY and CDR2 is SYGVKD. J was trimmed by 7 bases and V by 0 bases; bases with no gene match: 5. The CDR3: CAISESQGGREQYF. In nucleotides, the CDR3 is TGTGCCATCAGTGAGTCACAGGGGGGTAGGGAGCAGTACTTC.

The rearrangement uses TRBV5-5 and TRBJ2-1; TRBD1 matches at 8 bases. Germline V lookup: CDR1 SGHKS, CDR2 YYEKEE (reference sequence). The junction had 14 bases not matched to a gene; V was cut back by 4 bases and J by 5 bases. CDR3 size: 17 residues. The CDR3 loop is CASSRDRSDEANNEQFF. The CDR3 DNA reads TGTGCCAGCAGCAGGGACAGGAGCGACGAAGCAAACAATGAGCAGTTCTTC.

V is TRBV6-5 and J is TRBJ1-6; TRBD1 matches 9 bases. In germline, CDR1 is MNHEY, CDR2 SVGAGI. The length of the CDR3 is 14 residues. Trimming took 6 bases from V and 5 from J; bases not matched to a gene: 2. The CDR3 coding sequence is TGTGCCAGCAGAACAGGGGGCAATAATTCACCCCTCCACTTT. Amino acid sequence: CASRTGGNNSPLHF.

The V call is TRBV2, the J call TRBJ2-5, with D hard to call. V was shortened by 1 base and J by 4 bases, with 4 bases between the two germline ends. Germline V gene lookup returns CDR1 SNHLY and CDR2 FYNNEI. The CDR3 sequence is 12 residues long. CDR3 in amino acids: CASSEGGETQYF. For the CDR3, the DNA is TGTGCCAGCAGTGAAGGAGGAGAGACCCAGTACTTC.

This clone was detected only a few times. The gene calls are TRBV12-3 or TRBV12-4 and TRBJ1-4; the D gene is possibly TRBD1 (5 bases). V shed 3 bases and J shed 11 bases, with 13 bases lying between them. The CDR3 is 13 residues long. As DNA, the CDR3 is TGTGCCAGCAGTTTTTATGAAGGGGCCAAACTGTTTTTT. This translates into CASSFYEGAKLFF.

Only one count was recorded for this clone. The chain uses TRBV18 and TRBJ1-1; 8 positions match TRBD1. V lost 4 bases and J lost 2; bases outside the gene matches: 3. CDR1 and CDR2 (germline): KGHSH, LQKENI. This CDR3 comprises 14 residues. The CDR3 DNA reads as TGTGCCAGCTCACTGGACAGGGCAAACACTGAAGCTTTCTTT. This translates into CASSLDRANTEAFF.